This is a list of T cell receptor beta chains from one sample in a study of cytomegalovirus exposure and HLA in healthy donors. Sequencing was performed with immunoSEQ multiplex PCR; in TCRdb, only in-frame clones are kept and a portion is missing. Seen here are just under 95,000 clones, roughly four fifths observed once, and the top ten hold 10%. The material sequenced was PBMCs. All receptors derive from a human donor in good health. CDR3s include the opening cysteine and the closing phenylalanine or tryptophan. The order of the fields is J gene, D gene, clone size, V gene, CDR3 protein, CDR3 DNA. The D gene is left open where the match is weak. The listing skips clone size in some rows; elsewhere it reads once, few, many or a size class.

>TRBJ2-7|TRBD1|.|TRBV5-5
CASSLYQGASYEQYF
TGTGCCAGCAGCTTGTATCAGGGGGCCTCCTACGAGCAGTACTTC
>TRBJ2-7|.|.|TRBV27
CASSWGRRGDEQYF
TGTGCCAGCAGTTGGGGGCGACGGGGTGACGAGCAGTACTTC
>TRBJ1-2|.|.|TRBV11-2
CASSRNRDTHGYTF
TGTGCCAGCAGCCGGAACAGGGATACTCACGGCTACACCTTC
>TRBJ2-2|.|.|TRBV7-9
CASSLAPQGSGELFF
TGTGCCAGCAGCTTAGCGCCCCAGGGTTCCGGGGAGCTGTTTTTT
>TRBJ2-3|.|.|TRBV19
CASSFYEFGASTDTQYF
TGTGCCAGTAGCTTCTATGAGTTTGGGGCTAGCACAGATACGCAGTATTTT
>TRBJ1-5|TRBD1|once|TRBV19
CASSLQTGAQPQHF
TGTGCCAGTAGTCTACAGACAGGGGCTCAGCCCCAGCATTTT
>TRBJ2-1|TRBD2|.|TRBV6-1
CASSIAGGQFF
TGTGCCAGCAGTATAGCGGGAGGGCAGTTCTTC
>TRBJ2-1|TRBD2|.|TRBV19
CASSTPGRELGRSSYNEQFF
TGTGCCAGTAGTACCCCTGGGCGGGAGCTAGGGAGAAGCTCCTACAATGAGCAGTTCTTC
>TRBJ1-2|.|.|TRBV27
CASQGGYTF
TGTGCCAGCCAGGGGGGCTACACCTTC
>TRBJ2-7|TRBD2|.|TRBV18
CASSHAGGGNEQYF
TGTGCCAGCTCACATGCGGGGGGCGGGAACGAGCAGTACTTC
>TRBJ2-4|TRBD1|few|TRBV7-6
CANYLDATGDRNIQYF
TGTGCCAATTATTTAGATGCGACAGGGGATAGAAACATTCAGTACTTC
>TRBJ2-3|.|.|TRBV7-9
CASSLLGGEPTDTQYF
TGTGCCAGCAGCTTACTAGGGGGGGAGCCCACAGATACGCAGTATTTT
>TRBJ1-2|TRBD1|.|TRBV5-8
CASRQPRGLGYGYTF
TGTGCCAGCAGACAACCAAGGGGGCTAGGCTATGGCTACACCTTC
>TRBJ1-6|.|.|TRBV7-9
CAIRPGRNSPLHF
TGTGCCATCCGACCGGGGAGAAATTCACCCCTCCACTTT
>TRBJ1-1|.|.|TRBV28
CASSPPRGLDTEAFF
TGTGCCAGCAGCCCCCCGCGGGGGCTCGACACTGAAGCTTTCTTT
>TRBJ2-1|TRBD2|.|TRBV5-6
CASSLRAGGVYNEQLF
TGTGCCAGCAGCTTGCGGGCGGGGGGGGTCTACAATGAGCAGCTCTTC
>TRBJ2-5|TRBD2|.|TRBV2
CASSRRTSGRPGMVTQYF
TGTGCCAGCAGTCGTCGGACTAGCGGGAGGCCCGGGATGGTGACCCAGTACTTC
>TRBJ2-3|TRBD1|.|TRBV18
CASSPLTGGSITDTQYF
TGTGCCAGCTCACCTCTTACAGGGGGATCTATCACAGATACGCAGTATTTT
>TRBJ1-2|.|.|TRBV29-1
CSVEGTPYGYTF
TGCAGCGTTGAGGGGACACCATATGGCTACACCTTC
>TRBJ2-2|.|.|TRBV6-5
CASRGTLRTGELFF
TGTGCCAGCAGGGGGACTCTGAGGACCGGGGAGCTGTTTTTT
>TRBJ2-7|.|.|TRBV19
CASSQGIYEQYF
TGTGCCAGTAGTCAGGGTATCTACGAGCAGTACTTC
>TRBJ2-5|TRBD1|.|TRBV19
CASSMDRGRGTQYF
TGTGCCAGTAGTATGGACAGGGGGCGCGGGACCCAGTACTTC
>TRBJ2-3|.|.|TRBV6-5
CASQRVTRVDTQYF
TGTGCCAGCCAGAGGGTCACAAGGGTAGATACGCAGTATTTT
>TRBJ2-6|TRBD1|few|TRBV4-3
CASSLRGTALTGGANVLTF
TGCGCCAGCAGCCTCCGAGGGACAGCCTTGACTGGGGGGGCCAACGTCCTGACTTTC
>TRBJ2-2|TRBD2|.|TRBV19
CATALSGRAGTGELFF
TGTGCCACCGCCCTTAGCGGGAGGGCGGGCACCGGGGAGCTGTTTTTT
>TRBJ2-7|.|.|TRBV10-3
CAISQSGEDYEQYF
TGTGCCATCAGTCAGTCAGGGGAAGACTACGAGCAGTACTTC
>TRBJ1-2|.|.|TRBV7-6
CASSLVEGDYGYTF
TGTGCCAGCAGCTTAGTCGAGGGGGACTATGGCTACACCTTC
>TRBJ2-5|.|.|TRBV11-2
CASSLQGTFQETQYF
TGTGCCAGCAGCTTACAGGGTACGTTCCAAGAGACCCAGTACTTC
>TRBJ1-2|.|.|TRBV11-2
CASSLDRGYGYTF
TGTGCCAGCAGCTTAGATCGGGGCTATGGCTACACCTTC
>TRBJ2-7|TRBD2|.|TRBV15
CATSRVPSGSYEQYF
TGTGCCACCAGCAGAGTTCCTAGCGGCTCCTACGAGCAGTACTTC
>TRBJ2-1|.|.|TRBV18
CASSPGGGVDEQFF
TGTGCCAGCTCACCAGGGGGGGGCGTAGATGAGCAGTTCTTC
>TRBJ2-3|TRBD2|.|TRBV6-5
CASSYSGASTDTQYF
TGTGCCAGCAGTTACAGCGGGGCAAGCACAGATACGCAGTATTTT
>TRBJ2-3|TRBD2|.|TRBV5-1
CASSLGTGGPTDTQYF
TGCGCCAGCAGCTTGGGGACGGGGGGACCCACAGATACGCAGTATTTT
>TRBJ1-1|TRBD1|.|TRBV19
CASSRFTGGGTEAFF
TGTGCCAGTAGCAGATTCACAGGGGGCGGGACTGAAGCTTTCTTT
>TRBJ1-2|.|few|TRBV27
CASTPAIDRPYGYTF
TGTGCCAGCACCCCCGCAATAGACAGGCCCTATGGCTACACCTTC
>TRBJ2-1|TRBD2|many|TRBV6-4
CASSDQGTSGYNEQFF
TGTGCCAGCAGTGACCAAGGGACTAGCGGGTACAATGAGCAGTTCTTC
>TRBJ2-1|TRBD2|.|TRBV28
CASSLAVAGVSEQFF
TGTGCCAGCAGTTTAGCAGTAGCGGGAGTAAGTGAGCAGTTCTTC
>TRBJ2-7|.|few|TRBV5-5
CASSSLPGVISEQYF
TGTGCCAGCAGCTCTCTCCCGGGGGTGATAAGCGAGCAGTACTTC
>TRBJ2-1|.|once|TRBV19
CASSIAGSTYNEQFF
TGTGCCAGTAGTATAGCCGGGTCAACCTACAATGAGCAGTTCTTC
>TRBJ1-1|TRBD1|.|TRBV7-9
CASSSYRGRYTEAFF
TGTGCCAGCAGCTCCTACAGGGGGAGGTACACTGAAGCTTTCTTT
>TRBJ1-2|TRBD1|.|TRBV6-5
CASSQGQGGGYTF
TGTGCCAGCAGTCAGGGACAGGGTGGCGGCTACACCTTC
>TRBJ2-2|.|.|TRBV9
CASSPGTPFGGTRNTGELFF
TGTGCCAGCAGCCCCGGAACTCCGTTTGGCGGGACGAGGAACACCGGGGAGCTGTTTTTT
>TRBJ2-6|.|few|TRBV5-6
CASSFSLDSGANVLTF
TGTGCCAGCAGCTTTTCCTTAGACTCTGGGGCCAACGTCCTGACTTTC